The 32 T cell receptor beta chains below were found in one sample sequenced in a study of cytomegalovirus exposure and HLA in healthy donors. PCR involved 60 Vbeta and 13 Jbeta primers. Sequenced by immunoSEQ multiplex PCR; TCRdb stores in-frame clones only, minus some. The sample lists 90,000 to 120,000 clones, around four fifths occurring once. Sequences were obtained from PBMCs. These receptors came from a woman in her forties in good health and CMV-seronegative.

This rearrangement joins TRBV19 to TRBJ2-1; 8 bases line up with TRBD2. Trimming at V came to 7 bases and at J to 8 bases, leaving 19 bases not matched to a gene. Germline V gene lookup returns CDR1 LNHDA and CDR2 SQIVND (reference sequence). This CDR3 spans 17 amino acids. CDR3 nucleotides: TGTGCCAGTACCCCGGGGGGGAGGGCCGTAGTTGGCTATGAGCAGTTCTTC. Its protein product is CASTPGGRAVVGYEQFF.

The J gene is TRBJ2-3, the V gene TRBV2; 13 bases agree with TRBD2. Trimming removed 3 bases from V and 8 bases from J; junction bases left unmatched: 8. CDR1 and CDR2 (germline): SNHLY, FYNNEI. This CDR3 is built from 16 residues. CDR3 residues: CASSETSGRNTGTQYF. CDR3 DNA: TGTGCCAGCAGTGAGACTAGCGGGAGGAATACCGGTACGCAGTATTTT.

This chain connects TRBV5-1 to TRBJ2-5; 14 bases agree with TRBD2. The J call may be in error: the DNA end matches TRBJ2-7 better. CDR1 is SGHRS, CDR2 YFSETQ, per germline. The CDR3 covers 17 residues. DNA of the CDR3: TGCGCCAGCAGCCCGGGACTAGCGGGAGTAGGGTCCTACGAGCAGTACTTC. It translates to CASSPGLAGVGSYEQYF.

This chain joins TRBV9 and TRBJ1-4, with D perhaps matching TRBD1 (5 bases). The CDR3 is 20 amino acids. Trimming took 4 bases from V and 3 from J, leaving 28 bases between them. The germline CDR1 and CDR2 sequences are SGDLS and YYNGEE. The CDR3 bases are TGTGCCAGCAGCTCACCCTGGGGGGACCCCCAGGAAGGTTCTAATGAAAAACTGTTTTTT. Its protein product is CASSSPWGDPQEGSNEKLFF.

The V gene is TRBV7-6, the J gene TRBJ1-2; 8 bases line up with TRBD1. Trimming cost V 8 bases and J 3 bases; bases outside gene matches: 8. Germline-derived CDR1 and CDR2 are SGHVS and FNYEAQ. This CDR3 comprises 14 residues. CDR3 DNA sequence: TGTGCCAGCGGACCCCAACAGGGGGACTATGGCTACACCTTC. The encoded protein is CASGPQQGDYGYTF.

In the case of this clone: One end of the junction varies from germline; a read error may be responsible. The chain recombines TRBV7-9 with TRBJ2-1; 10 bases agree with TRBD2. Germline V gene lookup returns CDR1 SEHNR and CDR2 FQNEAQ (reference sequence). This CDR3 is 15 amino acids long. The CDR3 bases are TGTTCCAGCAGAGACCCGGGACTAGCGAACAATGAGCAGTTCTTC. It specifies CSSRDPGLANNEQFF.

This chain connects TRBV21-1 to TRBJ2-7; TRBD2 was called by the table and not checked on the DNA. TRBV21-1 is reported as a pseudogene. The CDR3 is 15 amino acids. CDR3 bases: TGTGCCAGCCTTAAGAGAACTAGCGAATCCTACGAGCAGTACTTC. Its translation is CASLKRTSESYEQYF.

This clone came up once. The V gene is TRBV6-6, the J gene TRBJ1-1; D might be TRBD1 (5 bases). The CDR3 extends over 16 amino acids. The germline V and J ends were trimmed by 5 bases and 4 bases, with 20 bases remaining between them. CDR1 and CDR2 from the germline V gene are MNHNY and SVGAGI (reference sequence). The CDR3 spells CASSPGFRTGGTEAFF. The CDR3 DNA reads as TGTGCCAGCAGTCCGGGTTTTCGAACCGGGGGCACTGAAGCTTTCTTT.

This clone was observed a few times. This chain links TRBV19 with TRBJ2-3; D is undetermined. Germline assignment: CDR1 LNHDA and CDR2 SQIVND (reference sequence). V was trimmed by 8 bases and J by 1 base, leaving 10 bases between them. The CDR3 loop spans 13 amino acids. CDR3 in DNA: TGTGCCAGTGAGCTCGGTGGCACAGATACGCAGTATTTT. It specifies CASELGGTDTQYF.

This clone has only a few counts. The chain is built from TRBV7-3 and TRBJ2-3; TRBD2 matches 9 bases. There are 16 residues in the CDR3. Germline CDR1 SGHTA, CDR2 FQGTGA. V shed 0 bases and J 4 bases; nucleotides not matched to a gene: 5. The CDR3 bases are TGTGCCAGCAGCTTAACGGGCGGGAGGGCGGCAGATACGCAGTATTTT. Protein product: CASSLTGGRAADTQYF.

The CDR3 region has the DNA TGTGCCAGCAGCCCGGGGTACAGGGAGAGCTACGAGCAGTACTTC. It encodes CASSPGYRESYEQYF. The chain recombines TRBV13 with TRBJ2-7; TRBD1 might be the D (6 bases). There are 15 residues in the CDR3. From germline, CDR1 is PRHDT and CDR2 FYEKMQ (reference sequence). Trimming cost V 5 bases and J 3 bases, with 17 bases left between them.

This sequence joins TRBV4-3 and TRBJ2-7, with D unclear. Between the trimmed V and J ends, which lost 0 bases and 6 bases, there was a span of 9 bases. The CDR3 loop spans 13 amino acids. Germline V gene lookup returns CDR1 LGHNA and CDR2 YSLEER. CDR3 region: CASSQDILGEQYF. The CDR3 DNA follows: TGCGCCAGCAGCCAAGATATTCTCGGCGAGCAGTACTTC.

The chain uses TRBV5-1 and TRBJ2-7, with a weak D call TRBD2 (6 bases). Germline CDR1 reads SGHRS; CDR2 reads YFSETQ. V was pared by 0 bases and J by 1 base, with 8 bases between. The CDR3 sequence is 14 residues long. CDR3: CASSLGGDSYEQYF. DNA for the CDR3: TGCGCCAGCAGCTTGGGGGGGGATTCCTACGAGCAGTACTTC.

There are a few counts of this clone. The CDR3 loop is CASSFRTPGLNWGGNQPQHF. As DNA, the CDR3 is TGTGCCAGTAGTTTCAGAACCCCGGGACTCAACTGGGGAGGCAATCAGCCCCAGCATTTT. The V call is TRBV19, the J call TRBJ1-5, with D maybe TRBD1 (5 bases). Germline-derived CDR1 and CDR2 are LNHDA and SQIVND (reference sequence). The CDR3 covers 20 residues. Trimming removed 5 bases from V and 2 bases from J, with 28 bases in between. Variable domain in full (rest from reference TRBV19 and TRBJ1-5): DGGITQSPKYLFRKEGQNVTLSCEQNLNHDAMYWYRQDPGQGLRLIYYSQIVNDFQKGDIAEGYSVSREKKESFPLTVTSAQKNPTAFYLCASSFRTPGLNWGGNQPQHFGDGTRLSIL.

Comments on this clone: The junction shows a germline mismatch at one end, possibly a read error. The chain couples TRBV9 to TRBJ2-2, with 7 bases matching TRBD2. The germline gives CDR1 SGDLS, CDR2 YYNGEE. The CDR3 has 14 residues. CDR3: CASMSGANTGELVF. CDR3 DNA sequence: TGTGCCAGCATGAGCGGGGCGAACACCGGGGAGCTGGTTTTT.

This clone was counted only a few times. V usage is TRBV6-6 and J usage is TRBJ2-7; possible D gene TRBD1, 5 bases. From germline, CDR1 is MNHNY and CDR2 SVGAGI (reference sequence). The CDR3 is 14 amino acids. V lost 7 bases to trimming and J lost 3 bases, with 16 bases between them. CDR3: CASNPGQGRYEQYF. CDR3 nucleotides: TGTGCCAGCAACCCCGGACAAGGTCGCTACGAGCAGTACTTC.

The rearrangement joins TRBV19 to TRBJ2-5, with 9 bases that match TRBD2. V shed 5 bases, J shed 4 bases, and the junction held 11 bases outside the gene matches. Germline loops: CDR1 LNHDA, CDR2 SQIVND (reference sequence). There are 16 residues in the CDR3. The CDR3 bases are TGTGCCAGTAGTCCTAGGGCGGGAGGGCCGGTAGAGACCCAGTACTTC. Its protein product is CASSPRAGGPVETQYF.

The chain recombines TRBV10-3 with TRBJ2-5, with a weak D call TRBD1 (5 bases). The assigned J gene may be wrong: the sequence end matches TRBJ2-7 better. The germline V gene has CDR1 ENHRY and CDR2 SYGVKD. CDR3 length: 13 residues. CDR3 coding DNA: TGTGCCATCTCCCCCCCAGGGCTCTACGAGCAGTACTTC. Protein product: CAISPPGLYEQYF.

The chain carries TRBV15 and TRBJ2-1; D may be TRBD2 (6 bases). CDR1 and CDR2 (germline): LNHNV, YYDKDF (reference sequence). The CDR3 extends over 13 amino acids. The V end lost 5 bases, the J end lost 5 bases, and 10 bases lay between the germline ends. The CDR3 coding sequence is TGTGCCACCAGCTTACGGGAGAACAATGAGCAGTTCTTC. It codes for CATSLRENNEQFF.

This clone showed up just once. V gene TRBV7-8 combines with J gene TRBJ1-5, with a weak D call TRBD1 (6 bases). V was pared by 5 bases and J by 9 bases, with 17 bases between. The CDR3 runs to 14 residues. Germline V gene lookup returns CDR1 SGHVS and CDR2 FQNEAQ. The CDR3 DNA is TGTGCCAGCAGCCCCCAAGGGGGTCTTGGGCCCCAGCATTTT. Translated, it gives CASSPQGGLGPQHF.

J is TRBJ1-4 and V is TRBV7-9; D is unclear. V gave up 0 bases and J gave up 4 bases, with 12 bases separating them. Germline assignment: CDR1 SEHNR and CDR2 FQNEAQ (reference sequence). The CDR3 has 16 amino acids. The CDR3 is CASSLALGPGNEKLFF. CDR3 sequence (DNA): TGTGCCAGCAGCTTAGCGCTCGGTCCCGGTAATGAAAAACTGTTTTTT.

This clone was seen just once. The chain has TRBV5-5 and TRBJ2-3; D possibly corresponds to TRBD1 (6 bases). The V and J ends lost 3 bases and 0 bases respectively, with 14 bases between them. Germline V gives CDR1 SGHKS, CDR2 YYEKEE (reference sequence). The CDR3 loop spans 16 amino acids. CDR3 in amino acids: CASSSDGRGSTDTQYF. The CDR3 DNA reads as TGTGCCAGCAGCTCTGATGGCAGGGGTAGCACAGATACGCAGTATTTT. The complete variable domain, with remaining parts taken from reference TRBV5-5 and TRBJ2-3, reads DAGVTQSPTHLIKTRGQQVTLRCSPISGHKSVSWYQQVLGQGPQFIFQYYEKEERGRGNFPDRFSARQFPNYSSELNVNALLLGDSALYLCASSSDGRGSTDTQYFGPGTRLTVL.

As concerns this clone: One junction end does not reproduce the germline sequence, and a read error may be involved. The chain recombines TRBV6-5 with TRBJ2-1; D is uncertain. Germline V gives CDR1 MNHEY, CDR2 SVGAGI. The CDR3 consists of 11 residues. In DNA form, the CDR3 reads TGTGCCAGCAGTACATACAATGGGCAGTTCTTC. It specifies CASSTYNGQFF.

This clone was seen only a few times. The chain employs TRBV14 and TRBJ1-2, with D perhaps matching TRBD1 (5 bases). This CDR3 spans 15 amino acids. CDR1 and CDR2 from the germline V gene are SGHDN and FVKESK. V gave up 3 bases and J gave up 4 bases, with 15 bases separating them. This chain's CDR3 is CASSHLSDTGYGYTF. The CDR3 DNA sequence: TGTGCCAGCAGCCACTTGTCGGACACGGGCTATGGCTACACCTTC.

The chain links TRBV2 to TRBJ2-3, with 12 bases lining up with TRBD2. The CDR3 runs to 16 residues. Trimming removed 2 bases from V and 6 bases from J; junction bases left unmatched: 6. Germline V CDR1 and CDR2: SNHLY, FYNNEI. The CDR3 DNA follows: TGTGCCAGCAGTGAAACTCTAGCGGGAGGGGGTGATACGCAGTATTTT. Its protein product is CASSETLAGGGDTQYF. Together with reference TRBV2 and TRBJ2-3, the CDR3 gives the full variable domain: EPEVTQTPSHQVTQMGQEVILRCVPISNHLYFYWYRQILGQKVEFLVSFYNNEISEKSEIFDDQFSVERPDGSNFTLKIRSTKLEDSAMYFCASSETLAGGGDTQYFGPGTRLTVL.

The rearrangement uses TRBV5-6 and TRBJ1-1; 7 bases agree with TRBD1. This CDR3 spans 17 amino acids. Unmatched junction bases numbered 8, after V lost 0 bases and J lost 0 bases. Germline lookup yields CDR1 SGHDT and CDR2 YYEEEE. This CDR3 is CASSLVWTGGMNTEAFF. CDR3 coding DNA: TGTGCCAGCAGCTTGGTATGGACAGGCGGTATGAACACTGAAGCTTTCTTT.

CDR3 coding DNA: TGTGCCAGTAGGGACAGGGGCGCAGATACGCAGTATTTT. Translated, it gives CASRDRGADTQYF. The rearrangement links TRBV19 to TRBJ2-3, with 9 bases matching TRBD1. This CDR3 has 13 amino acids. V trimming: 6 bases; J trimming: 4 bases; junction bases outside the gene matches: 2. Per germline, CDR1 LNHDA and CDR2 SQIVND (reference sequence).

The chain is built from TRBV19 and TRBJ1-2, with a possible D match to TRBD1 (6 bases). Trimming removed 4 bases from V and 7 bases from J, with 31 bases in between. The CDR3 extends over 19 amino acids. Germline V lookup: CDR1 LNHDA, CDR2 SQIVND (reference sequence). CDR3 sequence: CASSTTGSFTRGYLFGYTF. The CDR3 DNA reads TGTGCCAGTAGTACAACAGGGAGTTTTACACGGGGTTATCTTTTTGGCTACACCTTC.

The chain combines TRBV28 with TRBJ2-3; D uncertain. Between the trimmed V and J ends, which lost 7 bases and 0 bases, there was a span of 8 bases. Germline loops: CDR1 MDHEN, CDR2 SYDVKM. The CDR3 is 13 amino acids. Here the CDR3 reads CASTTFSTDTQYF. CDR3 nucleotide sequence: TGTGCCAGCACTACGTTTAGCACAGATACGCAGTATTTT. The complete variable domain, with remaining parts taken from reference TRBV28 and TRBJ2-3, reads DVKVTQSSRYLVKRTGEKVFLECVQDMDHENMFWYRQDPGLGLRLIYFSYDVKMKEKGDIPEGYSVSREKKERFSLILESASTNQTSMYLCASTTFSTDTQYFGPGTRLTVL.

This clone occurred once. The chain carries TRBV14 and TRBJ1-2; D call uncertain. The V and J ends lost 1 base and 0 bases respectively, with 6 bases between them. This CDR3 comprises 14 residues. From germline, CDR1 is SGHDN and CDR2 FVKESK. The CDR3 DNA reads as TGTGCCAGCAGCCAAGTTCGCGCTAACTATGGCTACACCTTC. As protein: CASSQVRANYGYTF.

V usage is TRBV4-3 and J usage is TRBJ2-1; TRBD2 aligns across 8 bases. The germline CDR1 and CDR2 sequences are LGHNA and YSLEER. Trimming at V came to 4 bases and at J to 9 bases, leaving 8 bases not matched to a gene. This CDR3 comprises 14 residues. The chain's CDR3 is CASSPTSVWGEQFF. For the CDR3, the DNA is TGCGCCAGCAGCCCGACTAGCGTCTGGGGTGAGCAGTTCTTC.

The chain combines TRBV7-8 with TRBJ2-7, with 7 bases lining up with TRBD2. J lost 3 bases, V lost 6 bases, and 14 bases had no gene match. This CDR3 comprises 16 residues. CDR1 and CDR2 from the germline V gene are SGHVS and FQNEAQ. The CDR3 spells CASSFTGGLPNYEQYF. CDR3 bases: TGTGCCAGCAGTTTTACGGGGGGACTACCCAACTACGAGCAGTACTTC.